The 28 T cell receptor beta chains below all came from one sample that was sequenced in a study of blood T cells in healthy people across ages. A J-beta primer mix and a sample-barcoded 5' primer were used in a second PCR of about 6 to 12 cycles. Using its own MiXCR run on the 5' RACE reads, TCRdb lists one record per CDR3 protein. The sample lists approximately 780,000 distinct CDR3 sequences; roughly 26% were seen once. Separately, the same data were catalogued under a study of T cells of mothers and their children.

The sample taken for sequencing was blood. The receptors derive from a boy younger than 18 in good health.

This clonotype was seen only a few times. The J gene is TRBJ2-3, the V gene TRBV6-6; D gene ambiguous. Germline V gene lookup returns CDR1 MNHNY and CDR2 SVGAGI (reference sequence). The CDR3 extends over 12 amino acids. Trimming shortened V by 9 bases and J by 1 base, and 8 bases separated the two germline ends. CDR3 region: CASDSGTDTQYF. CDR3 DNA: TGTGCCAGTGATTCAGGCACAGATACGCAGTATTTT.

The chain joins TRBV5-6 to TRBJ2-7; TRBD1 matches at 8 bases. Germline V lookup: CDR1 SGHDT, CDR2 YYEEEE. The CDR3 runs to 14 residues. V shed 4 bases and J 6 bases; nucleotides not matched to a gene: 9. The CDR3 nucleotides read TGTGCCAGCAGCCTCCGGGACAGGTGGATCGAGCAGTACTTC. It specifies CASSLRDRWIEQYF.

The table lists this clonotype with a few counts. CDR3 nucleotide sequence: TGTGCCAGCACTATAACCTCTAGCGGGGGCACAGATACGCAGTATTTT. This sequence encodes CASTITSSGGTDTQYF. V is TRBV6-2 or TRBV6-3 and J is TRBJ2-3; 9 positions agree with TRBD2. There are 16 residues in the CDR3. Germline trimming cut 7 bases from V and 1 base from J; bases unmatched to any gene: 9. From germline, CDR1 is MNHEY and CDR2 SVGEGT.

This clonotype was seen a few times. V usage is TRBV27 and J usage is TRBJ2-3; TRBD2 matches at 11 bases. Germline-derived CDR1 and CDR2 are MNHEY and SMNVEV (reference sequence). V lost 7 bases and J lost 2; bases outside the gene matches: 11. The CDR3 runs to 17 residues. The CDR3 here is CASKRRGSGGATDTQYF. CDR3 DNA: TGTGCCAGCAAACGGAGGGGTAGCGGGGGGGCCACAGATACGCAGTATTTT.

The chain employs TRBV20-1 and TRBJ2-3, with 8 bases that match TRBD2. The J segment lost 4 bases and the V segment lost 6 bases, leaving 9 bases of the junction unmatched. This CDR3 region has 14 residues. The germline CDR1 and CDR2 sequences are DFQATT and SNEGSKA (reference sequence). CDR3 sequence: CSARTGGRPDTQYF. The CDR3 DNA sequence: TGCAGTGCCCGAACGGGGGGGAGACCAGATACGCAGTATTTT.

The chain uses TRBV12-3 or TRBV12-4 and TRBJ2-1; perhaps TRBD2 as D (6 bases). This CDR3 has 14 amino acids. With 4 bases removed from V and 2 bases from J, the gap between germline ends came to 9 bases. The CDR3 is CASSSGLTYNEQFF. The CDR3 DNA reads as TGTGCCAGCAGTTCCGGACTAACCTACAATGAGCAGTTCTTC.

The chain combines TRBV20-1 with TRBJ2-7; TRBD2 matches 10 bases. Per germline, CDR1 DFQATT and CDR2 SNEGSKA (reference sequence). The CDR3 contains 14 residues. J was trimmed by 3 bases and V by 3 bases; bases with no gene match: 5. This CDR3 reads CSASSRTSGYEQYF. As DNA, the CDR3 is TGCAGTGCTAGCTCCCGGACTAGCGGCTACGAGCAGTACTTC.

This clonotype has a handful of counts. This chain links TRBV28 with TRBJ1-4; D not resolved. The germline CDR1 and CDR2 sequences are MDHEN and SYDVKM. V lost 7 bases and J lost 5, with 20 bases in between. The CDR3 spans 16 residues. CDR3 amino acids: CASIPRGGARNEKLFF. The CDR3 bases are TGTGCCAGCATTCCCCGGGGAGGCGCAAGAAATGAAAAACTGTTTTTT.

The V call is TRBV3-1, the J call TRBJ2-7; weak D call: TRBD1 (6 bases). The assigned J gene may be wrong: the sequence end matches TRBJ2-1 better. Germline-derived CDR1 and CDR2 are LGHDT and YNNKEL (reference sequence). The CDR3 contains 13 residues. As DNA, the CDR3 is TGTGCCAGCAGCCAAGAGGAAGGGGGACAGCAGTTCTTC. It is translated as CASSQEEGGQQFF.

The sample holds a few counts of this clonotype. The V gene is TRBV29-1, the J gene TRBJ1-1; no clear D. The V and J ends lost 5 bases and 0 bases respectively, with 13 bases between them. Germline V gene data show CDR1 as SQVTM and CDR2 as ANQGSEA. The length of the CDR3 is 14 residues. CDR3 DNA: TGCAGCGTTCCGCCGCAGATCATGAACACTGAAGCTTTCTTT. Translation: CSVPPQIMNTEAFF.

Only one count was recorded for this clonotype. DNA for the CDR3: TGTGCCAGCAGTCACCCACCTCGTCATGGGAACATTCAGTACTTC. Translation: CASSHPPRHGNIQYF. This sequence joins TRBV6-2 or TRBV6-3 and TRBJ2-4; D is unclear. Germline CDR1 MNHEY, CDR2 SVGEGT. The CDR3 is 15 residues long. Trimming shortened V by 5 bases and J by 7 bases, and 18 bases separated the two germline ends.

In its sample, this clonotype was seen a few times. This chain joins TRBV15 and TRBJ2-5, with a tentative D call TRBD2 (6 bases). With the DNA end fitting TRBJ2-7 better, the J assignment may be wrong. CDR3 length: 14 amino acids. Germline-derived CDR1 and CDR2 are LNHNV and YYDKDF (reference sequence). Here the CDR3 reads CATSRPGLLYEQYF. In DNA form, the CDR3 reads TGTGCCACCAGCAGACCGGGACTGCTCTACGAGCAGTACTTC.

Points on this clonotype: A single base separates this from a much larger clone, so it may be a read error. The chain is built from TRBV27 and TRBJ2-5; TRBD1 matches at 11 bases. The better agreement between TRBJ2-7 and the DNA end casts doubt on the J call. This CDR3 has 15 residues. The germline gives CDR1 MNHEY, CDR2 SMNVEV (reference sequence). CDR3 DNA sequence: TGTGCCAGCAGTAAAACCGGGACAGGGGGCTACGAGCAGTACTTC. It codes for CASSKTGTGGYEQYF.

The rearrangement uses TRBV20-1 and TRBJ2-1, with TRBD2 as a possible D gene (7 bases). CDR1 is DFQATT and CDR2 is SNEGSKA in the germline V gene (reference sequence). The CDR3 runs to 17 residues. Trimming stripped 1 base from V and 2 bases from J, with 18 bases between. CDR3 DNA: TGCAGTGCTAGAGGGGGTACGGGGGGCCAACCCTACAATGAGCAGTTCTTC. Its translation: CSARGGTGGQPYNEQFF.

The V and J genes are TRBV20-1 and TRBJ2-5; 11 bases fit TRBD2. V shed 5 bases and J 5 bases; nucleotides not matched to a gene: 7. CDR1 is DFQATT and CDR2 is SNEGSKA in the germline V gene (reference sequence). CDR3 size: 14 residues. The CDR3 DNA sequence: TGCAGTGCTGACCTAGCGGGGGGTCGGGAGACCCAGTACTTC. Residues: CSADLAGGRETQYF.

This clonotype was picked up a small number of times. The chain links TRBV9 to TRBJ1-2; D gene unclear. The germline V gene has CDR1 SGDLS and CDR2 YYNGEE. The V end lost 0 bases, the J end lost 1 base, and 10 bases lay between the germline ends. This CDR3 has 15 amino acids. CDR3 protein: CASSVEAVNNYGYTF. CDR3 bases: TGTGCCAGCAGCGTAGAGGCAGTTAATAACTATGGCTACACCTTC.

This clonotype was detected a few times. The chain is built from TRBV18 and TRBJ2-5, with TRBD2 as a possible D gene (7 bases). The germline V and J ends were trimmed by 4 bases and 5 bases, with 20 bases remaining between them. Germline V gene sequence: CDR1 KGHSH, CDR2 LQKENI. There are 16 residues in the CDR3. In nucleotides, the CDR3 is TGTGCCAGCTCACGTCGGCGGGGGCAAGATTCGGAGACCCAGTACTTC. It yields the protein CASSRRRGQDSETQYF.

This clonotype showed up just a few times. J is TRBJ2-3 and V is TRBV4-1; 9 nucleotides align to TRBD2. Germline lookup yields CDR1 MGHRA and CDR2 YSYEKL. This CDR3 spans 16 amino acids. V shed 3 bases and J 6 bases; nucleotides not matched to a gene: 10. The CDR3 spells CASSQGISGGSDTQYF. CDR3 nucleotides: TGCGCCAGCAGCCAGGGGATTAGCGGGGGTTCGGATACGCAGTATTTT.

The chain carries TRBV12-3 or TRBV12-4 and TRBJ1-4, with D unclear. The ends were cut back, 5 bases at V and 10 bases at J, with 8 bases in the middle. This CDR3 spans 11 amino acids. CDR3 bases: TGTGCCAGCAGTCCCAGAGGAAAACTGTTTTTT. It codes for CASSPRGKLFF.

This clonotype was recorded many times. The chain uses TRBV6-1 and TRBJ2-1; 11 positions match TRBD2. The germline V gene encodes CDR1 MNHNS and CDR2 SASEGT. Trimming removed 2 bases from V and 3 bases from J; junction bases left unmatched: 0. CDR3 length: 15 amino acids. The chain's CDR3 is CASSELAGGYNEQFF. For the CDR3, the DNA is TGTGCCAGCAGTGAACTAGCGGGGGGCTACAATGAGCAGTTCTTC.

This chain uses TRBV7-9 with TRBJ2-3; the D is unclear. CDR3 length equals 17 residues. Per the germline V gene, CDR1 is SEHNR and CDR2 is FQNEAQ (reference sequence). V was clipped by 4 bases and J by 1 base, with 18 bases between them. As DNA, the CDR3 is TGTGCCAGCAGCTCTGGACGGGTTGGACGTCGCACAGATACGCAGTATTTT. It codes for CASSSGRVGRRTDTQYF.

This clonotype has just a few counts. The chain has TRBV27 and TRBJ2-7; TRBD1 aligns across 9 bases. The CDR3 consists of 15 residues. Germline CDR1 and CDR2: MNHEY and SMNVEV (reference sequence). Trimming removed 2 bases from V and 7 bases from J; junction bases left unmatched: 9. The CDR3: CASSLDRGTFEEQYF. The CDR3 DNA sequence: TGTGCCAGCAGTTTAGACAGGGGGACTTTCGAGGAGCAGTACTTC.

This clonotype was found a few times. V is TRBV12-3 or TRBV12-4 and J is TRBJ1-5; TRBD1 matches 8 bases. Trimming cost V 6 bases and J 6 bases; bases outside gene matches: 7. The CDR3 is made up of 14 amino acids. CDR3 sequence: CASSHTGGGQPQHF. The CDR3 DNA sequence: TGTGCCAGCAGCCATACAGGGGGAGGTCAGCCCCAGCATTTT.

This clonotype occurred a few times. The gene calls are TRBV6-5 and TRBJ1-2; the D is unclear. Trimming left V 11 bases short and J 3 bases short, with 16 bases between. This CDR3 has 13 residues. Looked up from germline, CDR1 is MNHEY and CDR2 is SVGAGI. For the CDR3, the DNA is TGTGCCTCTAAGCGGGGTGGTGACTATGGCTACACCTTC. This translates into CASKRGGDYGYTF.

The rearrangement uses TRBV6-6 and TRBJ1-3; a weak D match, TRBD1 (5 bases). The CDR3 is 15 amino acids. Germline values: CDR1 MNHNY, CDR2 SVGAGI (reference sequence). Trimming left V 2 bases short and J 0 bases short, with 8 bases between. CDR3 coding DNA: TGTGCCAGCAGTTACCCCGGGGGCTCTGGAAACACCATATATTTT. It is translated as CASSYPGGSGNTIYF.

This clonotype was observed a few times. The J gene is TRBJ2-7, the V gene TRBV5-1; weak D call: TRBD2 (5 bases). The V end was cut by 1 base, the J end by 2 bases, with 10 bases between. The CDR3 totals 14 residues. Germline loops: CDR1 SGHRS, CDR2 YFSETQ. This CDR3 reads CASSLRTEAYEQYF. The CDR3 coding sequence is TGCGCCAGCAGCTTGCGGACTGAAGCCTACGAGCAGTACTTC. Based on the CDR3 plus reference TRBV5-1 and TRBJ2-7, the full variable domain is KAGVTQTPRYLIKTRGQQVTLSCSPISGHRSVSWYQQTPGQGLQFLFEYFSETQRNKGNFPGRFSGRQFSNSRSEMNVSTLELGDSALYLCASSLRTEAYEQYFGPGTRLTVT.

The CDR3 loop reads CASGDGGTGSYEQYF. CDR3 bases: TGTGCCAGTGGGGACGGTGGGACAGGCTCCTACGAGCAGTACTTC. The chain recombines TRBV9 with TRBJ2-7; 8 bases map to TRBD1. The junction had 10 bases not matched to a gene; V was cut back by 8 bases and J by 0 bases. Per germline, CDR1 SGDLS and CDR2 YYNGEE. CDR3 size: 15 residues.

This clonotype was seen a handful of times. This CDR3 reads CASGSAGTGANVLTF. The CDR3 region has the DNA TGTGCCAGCGGCTCGGCAGGGACTGGGGCCAACGTCCTGACTTTC. V usage is TRBV6-5 and J usage is TRBJ2-6, with D perhaps TRBD1 (5 bases). The CDR3 totals 15 residues. V shed 8 bases and J shed 2 bases, with 13 bases lying between them. Germline V lookup: CDR1 MNHEY, CDR2 SVGAGI.